The 15 T cell receptor beta chains below come from one sample, sequenced in a study of blood T cell repertoires in COVID-19. The table came from immunoSEQ multiplex PCR; TCRdb's copy has only in-frame clones and leaves some out. This table holds more than 250,000 clones, approximately 86% found once. Sequencing was performed on peripheral blood. All receptors come from a man aged 18-30 years with active or convalescent COVID-19.

This clone was counted a single time. This same CDR3 is encoded by further DNA sequences in the sample. This chain links TRBV28 with TRBJ1-2; 10 positions match TRBD1. Germline CDR1 is MDHEN and CDR2 is SYDVKM. The V and J ends lost 5 bases and 6 bases, in that order; junction bases with no gene match: 3. The CDR3 spans 13 residues. The CDR3 reads CASSIGQGDGYTF. CDR3 sequence (DNA): TGTGCCAGCAGTATCGGACAGGGGGATGGCTACACCTTC.

The V call is TRBV18, the J call TRBJ1-1, with D unclear. With 1 base removed from V and 1 base from J, the gap between germline ends came to 10 bases. CDR1 and CDR2 from the germline V gene are KGHSH and LQKENI. This CDR3 has 15 residues. CDR3 sequence reads: CASSPLSASNTEAFF. CDR3 in DNA: TGTGCCAGCTCACCACTCTCAGCGTCGAACACTGAAGCTTTCTTT.

The genes are TRBV18 and TRBJ2-3; D is ambiguous. The CDR3 has 14 amino acids. Between the trimmed V and J ends, which lost 2 bases and 5 bases, there was a span of 11 bases. CDR1 and CDR2 from the germline V gene are KGHSH and LQKENI. CDR3 protein: CASSPSLGLDTQYF. The CDR3 DNA reads as TGTGCCAGCTCACCATCCCTAGGCCTAGATACGCAGTATTTT.

This chain links TRBV4-2 with TRBJ1-2; no clear D. CDR3 size: 15 residues. The V gene's germline CDR1 is LGHNA and CDR2 YNFKEQ. The V gene lost 0 bases and the J gene lost 3 bases, with 11 bases spanning the gap. The CDR3 DNA is TGTGCCAGCAGCCAAGATGCGTCCATTGACTATGGCTACACCTTC. Its translation is CASSQDASIDYGYTF.

This clone has just a few counts. The rearrangement links TRBV7-9 to TRBJ1-1; D call uncertain. The V gene lost 2 bases and the J gene lost 7 bases, with 11 bases spanning the gap. CDR1 and CDR2 from the germline V gene are SEHNR and FQNEAQ (reference sequence). This CDR3 is built from 13 residues. CDR3 protein: CASSLPHADEAFF. The CDR3, as DNA: TGTGCCAGCAGCTTACCTCACGCAGATGAAGCTTTCTTT.

This chain uses TRBV7-9 with TRBJ2-1; 9 nucleotides line up with TRBD2. V shed 3 bases, J shed 4 bases, and the junction held 7 bases outside the gene matches. CDR3 length: 16 residues. Germline V lookup: CDR1 SEHNR, CDR2 FQNEAQ (reference sequence). The CDR3, as DNA: TGTGCCAGCAGCTTCAGATCTAGCGGGGTGTACAATGAGCAGTTCTTC. This encodes CASSFRSSGVYNEQFF.

V usage is TRBV2 and J usage is TRBJ2-7; D may be TRBD2 (6 bases). The CDR3 has 14 residues. The V end was cut by 7 bases, the J end by 3 bases, with 16 bases between. Germline lookup yields CDR1 SNHLY and CDR2 FYNNEI. The CDR3 nucleotides are TGTGCCAGCAAGGGGACCGGCGGGAACTACGAGCAGTACTTC. Translation gives CASKGTGGNYEQYF.

This clone was seen only once. The chain couples TRBV25-1 to TRBJ2-5, with a possible D match to TRBD2 (6 bases). The CDR3 runs 12 residues. In germline, CDR1 is MGHDK, CDR2 SYGVNS. Trimming left V 8 bases short and J 5 bases short, with 12 bases between. CDR3 residues: CASRSGGETQYF. CDR3 in DNA: TGTGCCAGCCGAAGTGGGGGGGAGACCCAGTACTTC.

The CDR3 protein is CASSRQGLADYGYTF. Here the CDR3 DNA reads TGTGCCAGTAGTAGACAGGGCCTCGCGGACTATGGCTACACCTTC. This chain uses TRBV19 with TRBJ1-2; TRBD1 agrees at 7 bases. The CDR3 has 15 amino acids. The germline V gene encodes CDR1 LNHDA and CDR2 SQIVND (reference sequence). J was trimmed by 3 bases and V by 4 bases; bases with no gene match: 8. Drawing the rest from reference TRBV19 and TRBJ1-2, the complete variable domain is DGGITQSPKYLFRKEGQNVTLSCEQNLNHDAMYWYRQDPGQGLRLIYYSQIVNDFQKGDIAEGYSVSREKKESFPLTVTSAQKNPTAFYLCASSRQGLADYGYTFGSGTRLTVV.

The CDR3 coding sequence is TGTGCCAGCAGTTTATCGATACGGGGGAACACTGAAGCTTTCTTT. This gives the protein CASSLSIRGNTEAFF. The genes are TRBV27 and TRBJ1-1; D unresolved. The ends were cut back, 0 bases at V and 1 base at J, with 9 bases in the middle. CDR1 and CDR2 (germline): MNHEY, SMNVEV (reference sequence). This CDR3 spans 15 amino acids.

In its sample, this clone was seen a few times. The chain carries TRBV5-1 and TRBJ2-5, with 8 bases fitting TRBD2. V was pared by 6 bases and J by 4 bases, with 11 bases of the junction left unmatched. Looked up from germline, CDR1 is SGHRS and CDR2 is YFSETQ. The CDR3 length is 15 residues. The CDR3 protein is CASTDGSGVVETQYF. The CDR3 DNA is TGCGCCAGCACTGATGGTAGCGGGGTAGTAGAGACCCAGTACTTC.

The J gene is TRBJ2-3, the V gene TRBV5-1, with no clear D. Germline V CDR1 and CDR2: SGHRS, YFSETQ. CDR3 size: 14 residues. Between the trimmed V and J ends, which lost 6 bases and 1 base, there was a span of 12 bases. The CDR3 DNA follows: TGCGCCAGCAATGTGGGCGAAGGCACAGATACGCAGTATTTT. This translates into CASNVGEGTDTQYF.

V and J are TRBV5-4 and TRBJ2-3; possibly TRBD2 for D (5 bases). The CDR3 covers 12 residues. V was shortened by 3 bases and J by 6 bases, with 8 bases between the two germline ends. Germline CDR1 is SGHNT and CDR2 is YYREEE (reference sequence). CDR3 coding DNA: TGTGCCAGCAGCTCTAGCCAGGATACGCAGTATTTT. It encodes CASSSSQDTQYF. Full variable domain (rest looked up from reference TRBV5-4 and TRBJ2-3): ETGVTQSPTHLIKTRGQQVTLRCSSQSGHNTVSWYQQALGQGPQFIFQYYREEENGRGNFPPRFSGLQFPNYSSELNVNALELDDSALYLCASSSSQDTQYFGPGTRLTVL.

The rearrangement joins TRBV24-1 to TRBJ1-6; no definite D call. The CDR3 covers 14 residues. Germline CDR1 is KGHDR and CDR2 is SFDVKD. V was clipped by 9 bases and J by 11 bases, with 19 bases between them. CDR3 sequence (DNA): TGTGCCACCTTATCCCTTGCCGGGAGCCCACCCCTCCACTTT. Protein sequence: CATLSLAGSPPLHF.

V gene TRBV11-3 combines with J gene TRBJ2-3; D is ambiguous. In germline, CDR1 is SGHNT, CDR2 YENEEA. The V gene lost 6 bases and the J gene lost 9 bases, with 16 bases spanning the gap. This CDR3 region has 13 residues. The CDR3 DNA follows: TGTGCCAGCAGTGGTAGAAACCTACCCACGCAGTATTTT. It specifies CASSGRNLPTQYF.